The 29 T cell receptor beta chains in this list originate from one sample, sequenced in a study of tumor-infiltrating lymphocytes in primary liver carcinoma. Starting from 500 ng of total RNA, TCR beta cDNA was produced with a primer in the constant region. Employing slightly modified ARM-PCR, three nested multiplex PCR rounds were run, and these gave rise to the TCR beta libraries. The two initial PCR rounds, about 9 cycles each, used TRBV1-TRBV30 forward and C-beta reverse primers. TCRdb re-analysed the multiplex PCR reads in MiXCR, keeping a single row per CDR3 protein. The sample consists of tens of thousands of distinct CDR3 sequences, around 75% of them appearing once. Unsorted bulk tissue (about 20-32 mg) underwent RNA and DNA co-extraction. Sequencing was carried out using liver tumor tissue from sampling region 4. Subset meaning: tumor region T4, right-lateral pole. The source is a woman aged 55-70 years with primary liver carcinoma and hepatitis B virus infection.

This clonotype was recorded once. Sequence at one end of the junction differs from germline and may be a read error. The rearrangement uses TRBV29-1 and TRBJ2-2; D possibly corresponds to TRBD2 (5 bases). The CDR3 has 12 amino acids. Per the germline V gene, CDR1 is SQVTM and CDR2 is ANQGSEA. The CDR3 loop is CSAPEHTGKLFF. Written as DNA, the CDR3 is TGCAGCGCACCGGAACACACCGGGAAGCTGTTTTTT.

About this clonotype: The junction departs from the called germline gene at one end, perhaps through a read error. The genes are TRBV10-1 and TRBJ2-2, with D possibly matching TRBD1 (6 bases). The CDR3 runs 16 residues. Per the germline V gene, CDR1 is WNHNN and CDR2 is SYGVQD (reference sequence). CDR3 region: CASSEFRDGDTGELLF. The CDR3 DNA reads TGCGCCAGCAGTGAATTCAGGGATGGGGACACCGGGGAGCTGCTTTTT.

The table lists this clonotype with many counts. The chain uses TRBV7-9 and TRBJ2-3; D is possibly TRBD2 (6 bases). V lost 7 bases to trimming and J lost 10 bases, with 18 bases between them. This CDR3 comprises 13 residues. Germline V gene data show CDR1 as SEHNR and CDR2 as FQNEAQ (reference sequence). The CDR3 reads CASTGDFPSAQYF. CDR3 coding DNA: TGTGCCAGCACCGGGGACTTCCCCTCCGCGCAGTATTTT.

Comment on this clonotype: Germline is not matched at one junction end, which may reflect a read error. V usage is TRBV7-8 and J usage is TRBJ1-1; no clear D gene. Germline lookup yields CDR1 SGHVS and CDR2 FQNEAQ. CDR3 length: 13 residues. The CDR3 DNA follows: TGTACCAGCAGCTTAGGGCAGGACACTGAAGCTTTCTTT. It translates to CTSSLGQDTEAFF. Looking up the rest from reference TRBV7-8 and TRBJ1-1 gives the full variable domain: GAGVSQSPRYKVAKRGQDVALRCDPISGHVSLFWYQQALGQGPEFLTYFQNEAQLDKSGLPSDRFFAERPEGSVSTLKIQRTQQEDSAVYLCTSSLGQDTEAFFGQGTRLTVV.

This chain uses TRBV6-6 with TRBJ2-1; D is perhaps TRBD2 (6 bases). Germline V gene sequence: CDR1 MNHNY, CDR2 SVGAGI (reference sequence). The CDR3 is 16 amino acids. V was shortened by 6 bases and J by 8 bases, with 23 bases between the two germline ends. The DNA of the CDR3 is TGTGCCAGCAGCCAGACTCCGAGGTCGGGAGCGGATGAGCAGTTCTTC. It codes for CASSQTPRSGADEQFF.

For this clonotype: One base away lies a much larger clone, so this may be a sequencing read error. V gene TRBV12-3 or TRBV12-4 combines with J gene TRBJ2-7, with TRBD2 identical over 8 bases. The length of the CDR3 is 14 residues. The CDR3 region is CVSTRAGATYEQYF. CDR3 sequence (DNA): TGTGTCAGCACCAGAGCGGGAGCGACCTACGAGCAGTACTTC.

This clonotype was recorded only once. A junction boundary mismatches the germline segment, possibly from a read error. This chain connects TRBV12-3 or TRBV12-4 to TRBJ2-1, with D perhaps given as TRBD1 or TRBD2 (5 bases each). The CDR3 is made up of 14 amino acids. The CDR3 nucleotides read TGTGCCAGCAGTTTAACCCGGACGGGACCGAAGCAGTTATTC. This sequence encodes CASSLTRTGPKQLF.

The chain combines TRBV6-5 with TRBJ2-7; D tentatively reads TRBD1 or TRBD2 (5 bases each). The CDR3 has 16 amino acids. Trimming shortened V by 0 bases and J by 2 bases, and 14 bases separated the two germline ends. Germline loops: CDR1 MNHEY, CDR2 SVGAGI. The CDR3 sequence: CASSYSDGQGAYEQYF. The CDR3 DNA reads TGTGCCAGCAGTTACTCAGACGGGCAGGGAGCCTACGAGCAGTACTTC.

This clonotype was picked up a small number of times. Here the CDR3 DNA reads TGTGCCAGCAGCGTAGCGGGAGGAGTAGAGACCCAGTACTTC. This gives the protein CASSVAGGVETQYF. V and J are TRBV7-3 and TRBJ2-5; 10 bases line up with TRBD2. CDR1 is SGHTA, CDR2 FQGTGA, per germline. This CDR3 has 14 residues. The trim removed 5 bases at V and 4 bases at J, leaving 4 bases unmatched. The full variable domain, its missing parts supplied by reference TRBV7-3 and TRBJ2-5, is GAGVSQTPSNKVTEKGKYVELRCDPISGHTALYWYRQSLGQGPEFLIYFQGTGAADDSGLPNDRFFAVRPEGSVSTLKIQRTERGDSAVYLCASSVAGGVETQYFGPGTRLLVL.

As regards this clonotype: Being one base from a much bigger clone, this may be a read error. Because it lacks the conserved phenylalanine or tryptophan at the end, this CDR3 is likely a read error. The chain has TRBV28 and TRBJ2-7; D remains ambiguous. Germline assignment: CDR1 MDHEN and CDR2 SYDVKM. CDR3 size: 13 residues. V lost 3 bases to trimming and J lost 1 base, with 7 bases between them. CDR3 region: CASSLASSYEQYL. For the CDR3, the DNA is TGTGCCAGCAGTTTGGCTAGTTCCTACGAGCAGTACCTC.

This clonotype was seen a few times. This rearrangement joins TRBV7-9 to TRBJ1-4; D call uncertain. The CDR3 sequence is 13 residues long. Germline V gene data show CDR1 as SEHNR and CDR2 as FQNEAQ (reference sequence). The germline V and J ends were trimmed by 5 bases and 8 bases, with 12 bases remaining between them. Written as DNA, the CDR3 is TGTGCCAGCAGCCCCTCATATGGGGAAAAACTGTTTTTT. Its translation: CASSPSYGEKLFF.

With respect to this clonotype: A read error may produce the germline difference seen at one junction end. The chain combines TRBV6-2 or TRBV6-3 with TRBJ2-3; D gene ambiguous. CDR3 length: 13 amino acids. The germline V gene encodes CDR1 MNHEY and CDR2 SVGEGT. CDR3 loop: CASSYYSTDMQYF. The CDR3, as DNA: TGCGCCAGCAGTTACTATAGCACAGATATGCAGTATTTT.

The gene calls are TRBV10-3 and TRBJ2-7, with a tentative D call TRBD2 (6 bases). The length of the CDR3 is 13 residues. With 6 bases removed from V and 5 bases from J, the gap between germline ends came to 14 bases. Germline loops: CDR1 ENHRY, CDR2 SYGVKD. CDR3 in amino acids: CAIRREAPNEQYF. Here the CDR3 DNA reads TGTGCCATCAGGCGGGAAGCCCCCAACGAGCAGTACTTC.

This clonotype appeared many times. The chain couples TRBV29-1 to TRBJ2-3; D gene uncertain. CDR1 SQVTM and CDR2 ANQGSEA come from the germline V gene. Trimming pared 0 bases from V and 1 base from J, leaving 14 bases between. This CDR3 has 16 amino acids. The CDR3 sequence: CSVEDFRPPGTDTQYF. Here the CDR3 DNA reads TGCAGCGTTGAAGATTTTCGGCCCCCGGGCACAGATACGCAGTATTTT.

This clonotype appeared a few times. Since a much larger clone is just one base distant, this may be a read error. This sequence joins TRBV5-8 and TRBJ2-7; D may be TRBD1 or TRBD2 (5 bases each). CDR1 and CDR2 from the germline V gene are SGHTS and YDEGEE. The CDR3 covers 15 residues. The V gene lost 1 base and the J gene lost 4 bases, with 15 bases spanning the gap. CDR3 loop: CASSLFGIGVYEQYF. The CDR3 DNA reads TGTGCCAGCAGCTTGTTCGGGATAGGGGTTTACGAGCAGTACTTC.

About this clonotype itself: One end of the junction varies from germline; a read error may be responsible. The chain joins TRBV2 to TRBJ2-3, with D perhaps TRBD1 (5 bases). CDR1 and CDR2 from the germline V gene are SNHLY and FYNNEI. This CDR3 is built from 15 residues. The CDR3 loop reads CASSSQGLNADMQYF. The CDR3 bases are TGTGCCAGCAGTTCGCAGGGCTTGAACGCAGATATGCAGTATTTT.

The chain uses TRBV5-1 and TRBJ1-4; 9 bases line up with TRBD1. This CDR3 contains 19 residues. Germline V lookup: CDR1 SGHRS, CDR2 YFSETQ. Unmatched junction bases numbered 13, after V lost 2 bases and J lost 2 bases. CDR3: CASSFGNRDRELTNEKLFF. CDR3 coding DNA: TGCGCCAGCAGCTTTGGGAACCGGGACAGGGAGCTTACTAATGAAAAACTGTTTTTT.

As regards this clonotype: Germline is not matched at one junction end, which may reflect a read error. This chain connects TRBV29-1 to TRBJ2-1, with D perhaps matching TRBD2 (5 bases). The CDR3 is made up of 12 amino acids. The germline CDR1 and CDR2 sequences are SQVTM and ANQGSEA. CDR3 sequence reads: CSVQDCYDEQFF. The CDR3 DNA reads TGCAGCGTTCAGGACTGCTACGATGAGCAGTTCTTC.

This clonotype was observed many times. The chain has TRBV14 and TRBJ2-1; the D gene is possibly TRBD2 (5 bases). This CDR3 is built from 14 residues. V lost 1 base and J 6 bases, leaving 10 bases between the germline ends. Germline loops: CDR1 SGHDN, CDR2 FVKESK. The CDR3 nucleotides read TGTGCCAGCAGCCAAGCCCTAGCCGGCAATGAGCAGTTCTTC. Amino acids: CASSQALAGNEQFF.

The gene calls are TRBV9 and TRBJ1-5; D is unclear. The CDR3 sequence is 19 residues long. The ends were cut back, 2 bases at V and 0 bases at J, with 21 bases in the middle. Germline lookup yields CDR1 SGDLS and CDR2 YYNGEE. This chain's CDR3 is CASSVIRGSGPYSNQPQHF. CDR3 sequence (DNA): TGTGCCAGCAGCGTTATACGGGGAAGCGGACCTTATAGCAATCAGCCCCAGCATTTT. Variable domain in full (rest from reference TRBV9 and TRBJ1-5): DSGVTQTPKHLITATGQRVTLRCSPRSGDLSVYWYQQSLDQGLQFLIQYYNGEERAKGNILERFSAQQFPDLHSELNLSSLELGDSALYFCASSVIRGSGPYSNQPQHFGDGTRLSIL.

Notes on this clonotype: A read error may account for a junction end that differs from germline. This rearrangement joins TRBV11-3 to TRBJ2-1; 13 nucleotides match TRBD2. This CDR3 contains 15 residues. Germline CDR1 reads SGHNT; CDR2 reads YENEEA. The CDR3 region is CASRYGTSGTHEQLF. The CDR3 DNA follows: TGTGCAAGCAGATACGGGACTAGCGGGACTCATGAACAGCTCTTC.

The rearrangement uses TRBV2 and TRBJ2-7; TRBD2 aligns across 7 bases. Germline lookup yields CDR1 SNHLY and CDR2 FYNNEI. V lost 3 bases and J lost 7; bases outside the gene matches: 12. There are 15 residues in the CDR3. Written as DNA, the CDR3 is TGTGCCAGCAGTGATGCAGGGAGGGCCGGCGATGAGCAGTACTTC. Its protein is CASSDAGRAGDEQYF.

This clonotype was detected ten times or more. The CDR3 nucleotides read TGTGCCAGCAGTGGACTAGCGGGTTCCCAAGAGACCCAGTACTTC. Translation gives CASSGLAGSQETQYF. The genes are TRBV6-1 and TRBJ2-5; 10 nucleotides align to TRBD2. The CDR3 totals 15 residues. Trimming removed 4 bases from V and 1 base from J; junction bases left unmatched: 3. Looked up from germline, CDR1 is MNHNS and CDR2 is SASEGT.

With regard to this clonotype: Compared with germline, one end of the junction differs, possibly owing to a read error. The chain employs TRBV29-1 and TRBJ2-3; TRBD1 matches at 10 bases. The CDR3 loop spans 13 amino acids. Germline CDR1 reads SQVTM; CDR2 reads ANQGSEA. The CDR3 reads CSISGTGDDTQYF. In nucleotides, the CDR3 is TGCAGCATTAGTGGGACAGGGGACGATACGCAGTACTTT.

In regard to this clonotype: At one boundary the junction diverges from the germline segment, which might be a read error. The chain is built from TRBV11-3 and TRBJ2-3, with D uncertain. This CDR3 is built from 14 residues. The germline V gene has CDR1 SGHNT and CDR2 YENEEA. CDR3 region: CASSLRRNTDMQYF. The CDR3 bases are TGTGCCAGCAGCTTAAGGAGAAACACAGATATGCAGTATTTC.

With respect to this clonotype: A much larger clone differs by one base, so this may be a read error. The chain combines TRBV6-5 with TRBJ1-2; D is unresolved. Germline assignment: CDR1 MNHEY and CDR2 SVGAGI. This CDR3 has 15 residues. The CDR3 loop reads CAGSLTPGRPNGYTF. The CDR3 coding sequence is TGTGCCGGCAGCCTGACTCCGGGCAGGCCGAATGGCTACACCTTC.

A word on this clonotype: This CDR3 is missing its conserved last phenylalanine or tryptophan, likely due to a read error. CDR3 DNA sequence: TGTGCCAGTAGCCTAGAGAGGGGGGGTCTAGCGATGCAGTACTCC. It is translated as CASSLERGGLAMQYS. The rearrangement joins TRBV11-2 to TRBJ2-7; D might be TRBD2 (7 bases). Trimming took off 9 bases at V and 9 bases at J, with 27 bases between the two ends. The germline V gene encodes CDR1 SGHAT and CDR2 FQNNGV. CDR3 size: 15 residues.

Regarding this clonotype: As the CDR3 is not closed by the conserved phenylalanine or tryptophan, this likely results from a read error. The chain is built from TRBV5-1 and TRBJ2-1, with D hard to call. This CDR3 is built from 17 residues. CDR1 and CDR2 from the germline V gene are SGHRS and YFSETQ. Trimming took off 1 base at V and 8 bases at J, with 22 bases between the two ends. The CDR3 here is CASSLTPRPMPDHEQFS. CDR3 nucleotide sequence: TGCGCCAGCAGCTTGACCCCCCGTCCCATGCCGGATCATGAGCAGTTCTCC.

With respect to this clonotype: A read error is likely, as this CDR3 ends without the conserved phenylalanine or tryptophan. The V and J genes are TRBV11-3 and TRBJ2-2; TRBD1 is a possible D gene (5 bases). The CDR3 is 14 amino acids. Trimming pared 7 bases from V and 9 bases from J, leaving 18 bases between. The germline CDR1 and CDR2 sequences are SGHNT and YENEEA. The CDR3, as DNA: TGTGCCAGCAAGGGAACTGGGGCGACCAGGGAGCTGTTTTAT. Protein: CASKGTGATRELFY.